These 22 T cell receptor beta chains came from one sample sequenced in a study of regulatory T cells in long-lasting Graves disease. iRepertoire HTBI primers and Arm-PCR of CDR3 regions built TCR beta libraries. Via MiXCR, TCRdb re-called the multiplex PCR reads, giving one row per CDR3 protein. This sample carries about 470,000 distinct CDR3 sequences, 20% to 25% of them seen once, and the ten largest clones take 6.5% to 10%. As to time point: persistent/refractory GD, antithyroid drugs over 5 years with positive TRAb. RNA extracted from PBMCs served as the sequencing template. Sequenced material: peripheral blood mononuclear cells (PBMCs), taken when the disease was refractory, from a patient treated with antithyroid drugs. The origin of the receptors is a female donor with Graves disease.

This clonotype was seen many times. The chain recombines TRBV6-1 with TRBJ1-5, with TRBD1 as a possible D gene (5 bases). Between the trimmed V and J ends, which lost 9 bases and 2 bases, there was a span of 14 bases. Germline CDR1 and CDR2: MNHNS and SASEGT. CDR3 length: 14 amino acids. The CDR3 spells CASHGASGNQPQHF. CDR3 nucleotides: TGTGCCAGTCACGGGGCGTCCGGCAATCAGCCCCAGCATTTT.

Notes on this clonotype: At one of its ends the junction is not consistent with the germline gene, which may arise from a read error. The chain combines TRBV25-1 with TRBJ1-6; D perhaps matches TRBD1 (5 bases). The CDR3 is 17 amino acids. CDR1 and CDR2 from the germline V gene are MGHDK and SYGVNS. DNA of the CDR3: TGTGTCAGCAGTGAATATGTCTGGGACCTGAATAATTCACCCCTCCACTTT. Protein: CVSSEYVWDLNNSPLHF.

This clonotype occurred many times. In nucleotides, the CDR3 is TGCGCCAGCAGCCCCCTGACAGGGGGGTACGAGCAGTACTTC. The encoded protein is CASSPLTGGYEQYF. The chain employs TRBV5-1 and TRBJ2-7; 9 positions agree with TRBD1. The V and J ends lost 4 bases and 4 bases, in that order; junction bases with no gene match: 6. The CDR3 is 14 amino acids. The germline V gene encodes CDR1 SGHRS and CDR2 YFSETQ.

This clonotype was detected many times. The DNA of the CDR3 is TGTGCCAGCAGTCCCGAGGCGGGGGGCGGGCCGGCCTACGAGCAGTACTTC. Translating gives CASSPEAGGGPAYEQYF. The chain is built from TRBV28 and TRBJ2-7; 8 nucleotides line up with TRBD2. Germline trimming cut 5 bases from V and 2 bases from J; bases unmatched to any gene: 14. Germline V CDR1 and CDR2: MDHEN, SYDVKM. There are 17 residues in the CDR3.

The chain uses TRBV19 and TRBJ1-5; D possibly corresponds to TRBD1 (5 bases). Trimming took off 1 base at V and 1 base at J, with 11 bases between the two ends. Germline V gene data show CDR1 as LNHDA and CDR2 as SQIVND (reference sequence). This CDR3 is built from 16 residues. The CDR3 region is CASSIVSGNSNQPQHF. The CDR3, as DNA: TGTGCCAGTAGTATAGTATCAGGGAACAGCAATCAGCCCCAGCATTTT.

This clonotype was found a few times. V is TRBV9 and J is TRBJ2-7; D remains unclear. The CDR3 covers 14 residues. Trimming removed 0 bases from V and 0 bases from J, with 7 bases in between. CDR1 is SGDLS and CDR2 is YYNGEE in the germline V gene. The CDR3 DNA follows: TGTGCCAGCAGCGTAGAGCCCGCCTCCTACGAGCAGTACTTC. Its protein product is CASSVEPASYEQYF.

This clonotype was recorded a few times. The chain has TRBV5-1 and TRBJ2-7; 7 bases are shared with TRBD2. The CDR3 covers 15 residues. The germline V gene has CDR1 SGHRS and CDR2 YFSETQ. Trimming at V came to 4 bases and at J to 2 bases, leaving 9 bases not matched to a gene. The CDR3 spells CASSPGQRDAYEQYF. In nucleotides, the CDR3 is TGCGCCAGCAGCCCAGGCCAGCGGGATGCCTACGAGCAGTACTTC.

This clonotype was counted between two and nine times. The CDR3 loop is CASSLGGASTEAFF. CDR3 coding DNA: TGCGCCAGCAGCCTGGGGGGGGCTAGCACTGAAGCTTTCTTT. V is TRBV5-1 and J is TRBJ1-1; tentatively, D is TRBD1 (6 bases). Germline V gene sequence: CDR1 SGHRS, CDR2 YFSETQ. The V and J ends lost 4 bases and 4 bases respectively, with 14 bases between them. This CDR3 region has 14 residues. The variable domain in full, with the rest retrieved from reference TRBV5-1 and TRBJ1-1, is KAGVTQTPRYLIKTRGQQVTLSCSPISGHRSVSWYQQTPGQGLQFLFEYFSETQRNKGNFPGRFSGRQFSNSRSEMNVSTLELGDSALYLCASSLGGASTEAFFGQGTRLTVV.

The sample holds a few counts of this clonotype. This sequence joins TRBV27 and TRBJ1-3; D gene uncertain. The length of the CDR3 is 15 residues. Per germline, CDR1 MNHEY and CDR2 SMNVEV (reference sequence). Trimming removed 6 bases at V and 0 bases at J, with 12 bases between. CDR3 in amino acids: CASSPGVSSGNTIYF. The CDR3 DNA reads as TGTGCCAGCAGCCCCGGGGTGAGCTCTGGAAACACCATATATTTT.

A few counts support this clonotype. The chain employs TRBV20-1 and TRBJ1-1, with D tentatively TRBD1 (5 bases). The CDR3 has 15 amino acids. Per germline, CDR1 DFQATT and CDR2 SNEGSKA (reference sequence). Trimming shortened V by 3 bases and J by 5 bases, and 19 bases separated the two germline ends. CDR3 in DNA: TGCAGTGCTAGGGTATTCCAGGGAAGAGGGACTGAAGCTTTCTTT. Translation: CSARVFQGRGTEAFF.

The chain uses TRBV5-6 and TRBJ1-1; D is undetermined. Trimming removed 2 bases from V and 1 base from J, with 9 bases in between. The CDR3 length is 14 residues. The V gene's germline CDR1 is SGHDT and CDR2 YYEEEE. The CDR3 DNA reads TGTGCCAGCAGCTTACAGTGGGAGAACACTGAAGCTTTCTTT. The encoded protein is CASSLQWENTEAFF.

This clonotype was recorded many times. This rearrangement joins TRBV2 to TRBJ1-1; TRBD1 matches 10 bases. Germline V gives CDR1 SNHLY, CDR2 FYNNEI. With 3 bases clipped from V and 1 base from J, the junction kept 8 bases outside the gene matches. This CDR3 has 17 residues. In nucleotides, the CDR3 is TGTGCCAGCAGTGAGGAAGGGACAGGGGTAGGGAACACTGAAGCTTTCTTT. Protein: CASSEEGTGVGNTEAFF. Variable domain in full (rest from reference TRBV2 and TRBJ1-1): EPEVTQTPSHQVTQMGQEVILRCVPISNHLYFYWYRQILGQKVEFLVSFYNNEISEKSEIFDDQFSVERPDGSNFTLKIRSTKLEDSAMYFCASSEEGTGVGNTEAFFGQGTRLTVV.

The chain carries TRBV9 and TRBJ2-3; 11 bases are shared with TRBD1. Trimming took 3 bases from V and 4 from J; bases not matched to a gene: 16. This CDR3 has 19 amino acids. Germline V CDR1 and CDR2: SGDLS, YYNGEE. The CDR3 DNA reads TGTGCCAGCAGCGCCGTGGGGGCAAAGCCGGGACAGGGGGCAGATACGCAGTATTTT. Translating gives CASSAVGAKPGQGADTQYF.

The chain has TRBV27 and TRBJ1-1; D is unclear. The CDR3 has 14 amino acids. Trimming cost V 5 bases and J 0 bases, with 10 bases left between them. The germline V gene encodes CDR1 MNHEY and CDR2 SMNVEV (reference sequence). CDR3 nucleotide sequence: TGTGCCAGCAGTCCCGGGCCAGTGAACACTGAAGCTTTCTTT. Translation: CASSPGPVNTEAFF.

V gene TRBV30 combines with J gene TRBJ1-3, with D unclear. The V and J ends lost 2 bases and 0 bases respectively, with 8 bases between them. Germline V CDR1 and CDR2: GTSNPN, SVGIG (reference sequence). CDR3 length equals 14 residues. CDR3 region: CAWSRASSGNTIYF. Written as DNA, the CDR3 is TGTGCCTGGAGTCGGGCTAGCTCTGGAAACACCATATATTTT. The full variable domain, rest sourced from reference TRBV30 and TRBJ1-3, is SQTIHQWPATLVQPVGSPLSLECTVEGTSNPNLYWYRQAAGRGLQLLFYSVGIGQISSEVPQNLSASRPQDRQFILSSKKLLLSDSGFYLCAWSRASSGNTIYFGEGSWLTVV.

This clonotype was detected a few times. The chain has TRBV19 and TRBJ2-5; a weak D match, TRBD2 (6 bases). This CDR3 contains 15 residues. Germline lookup yields CDR1 LNHDA and CDR2 SQIVND (reference sequence). Trimming took 3 bases from V and 5 from J, leaving 16 bases between them. CDR3 residues: CASSIIRGSRETQYF. DNA of the CDR3: TGTGCCAGTAGTATTATACGGGGGTCGCGGGAGACCCAGTACTTC.

The V gene is TRBV20-1, the J gene TRBJ2-7; D might be TRBD2 (6 bases). CDR3 length: 13 amino acids. Germline CDR1 DFQATT, CDR2 SNEGSKA (reference sequence). V was shortened by 7 bases and J by 2 bases, with 15 bases between the two germline ends. CDR3 bases: TGCAGTGTCCCCAGCGGGTACACCTACGAGCAGTACTTC. It codes for CSVPSGYTYEQYF.

This clonotype was counted at least ten times. V and J are TRBV7-6 and TRBJ2-7; D is tentatively TRBD1 or TRBD2 (5 bases each). The CDR3 spans 15 residues. The germline V gene has CDR1 SGHVS and CDR2 FNYEAQ. V gave up 5 bases and J gave up 1 base, with 15 bases separating them. The CDR3 is CASSPGTHGSYEQYF. For the CDR3, the DNA is TGTGCCAGCAGCCCCGGGACCCACGGATCCTACGAGCAGTACTTC.

The chain joins TRBV9 to TRBJ2-7; D is undetermined. The CDR3 is made up of 13 amino acids. Between the trimmed V and J ends, which lost 0 bases and 1 base, there was a span of 5 bases. CDR1 and CDR2 (germline): SGDLS, YYNGEE. The chain's CDR3 is CASSVDLSYEQYF. As DNA, the CDR3 is TGTGCCAGCAGCGTAGACTTGTCCTACGAGCAGTACTTC.

J is TRBJ2-7 and V is TRBV5-1; 9 bases match TRBD2. V dropped 4 bases and J dropped 2; count of bases not matched to a gene: 10. The CDR3 totals 16 residues. Germline loops: CDR1 SGHRS, CDR2 YFSETQ. CDR3 DNA: TGCGCCAGCAGCCCCCGTGAAGCGGGAGGACCCTACGAGCAGTACTTC. This gives the protein CASSPREAGGPYEQYF. Filled out from reference TRBV5-1 and TRBJ2-7, the complete variable domain reads KAGVTQTPRYLIKTRGQQVTLSCSPISGHRSVSWYQQTPGQGLQFLFEYFSETQRNKGNFPGRFSGRQFSNSRSEMNVSTLELGDSALYLCASSPREAGGPYEQYFGPGTRLTVT.

The chain joins TRBV25-1 to TRBJ2-2, with 9 bases matching TRBD2. V was pared by 4 bases and J by 6 bases, with 18 bases of the junction left unmatched. Germline values: CDR1 MGHDK, CDR2 SYGVNS. The CDR3 totals 19 residues. The CDR3 DNA reads TGTGCCAGCAGTGGCCTGCGGGTGGCGGGAGGGTTTAGGGCCGGGGAGCTGTTTTTT. Protein product: CASSGLRVAGGFRAGELFF.

This clonotype was picked up many times. This sequence joins TRBV28 and TRBJ2-7; D uncertain. The CDR3 covers 11 residues. Germline V CDR1 and CDR2: MDHEN, SYDVKM. V dropped 7 bases and J dropped 4 bases, with 8 bases sitting between them. CDR3 residues: CASTNEYEQYF. The CDR3 bases are TGTGCCAGCACCAACGAATACGAGCAGTACTTC.